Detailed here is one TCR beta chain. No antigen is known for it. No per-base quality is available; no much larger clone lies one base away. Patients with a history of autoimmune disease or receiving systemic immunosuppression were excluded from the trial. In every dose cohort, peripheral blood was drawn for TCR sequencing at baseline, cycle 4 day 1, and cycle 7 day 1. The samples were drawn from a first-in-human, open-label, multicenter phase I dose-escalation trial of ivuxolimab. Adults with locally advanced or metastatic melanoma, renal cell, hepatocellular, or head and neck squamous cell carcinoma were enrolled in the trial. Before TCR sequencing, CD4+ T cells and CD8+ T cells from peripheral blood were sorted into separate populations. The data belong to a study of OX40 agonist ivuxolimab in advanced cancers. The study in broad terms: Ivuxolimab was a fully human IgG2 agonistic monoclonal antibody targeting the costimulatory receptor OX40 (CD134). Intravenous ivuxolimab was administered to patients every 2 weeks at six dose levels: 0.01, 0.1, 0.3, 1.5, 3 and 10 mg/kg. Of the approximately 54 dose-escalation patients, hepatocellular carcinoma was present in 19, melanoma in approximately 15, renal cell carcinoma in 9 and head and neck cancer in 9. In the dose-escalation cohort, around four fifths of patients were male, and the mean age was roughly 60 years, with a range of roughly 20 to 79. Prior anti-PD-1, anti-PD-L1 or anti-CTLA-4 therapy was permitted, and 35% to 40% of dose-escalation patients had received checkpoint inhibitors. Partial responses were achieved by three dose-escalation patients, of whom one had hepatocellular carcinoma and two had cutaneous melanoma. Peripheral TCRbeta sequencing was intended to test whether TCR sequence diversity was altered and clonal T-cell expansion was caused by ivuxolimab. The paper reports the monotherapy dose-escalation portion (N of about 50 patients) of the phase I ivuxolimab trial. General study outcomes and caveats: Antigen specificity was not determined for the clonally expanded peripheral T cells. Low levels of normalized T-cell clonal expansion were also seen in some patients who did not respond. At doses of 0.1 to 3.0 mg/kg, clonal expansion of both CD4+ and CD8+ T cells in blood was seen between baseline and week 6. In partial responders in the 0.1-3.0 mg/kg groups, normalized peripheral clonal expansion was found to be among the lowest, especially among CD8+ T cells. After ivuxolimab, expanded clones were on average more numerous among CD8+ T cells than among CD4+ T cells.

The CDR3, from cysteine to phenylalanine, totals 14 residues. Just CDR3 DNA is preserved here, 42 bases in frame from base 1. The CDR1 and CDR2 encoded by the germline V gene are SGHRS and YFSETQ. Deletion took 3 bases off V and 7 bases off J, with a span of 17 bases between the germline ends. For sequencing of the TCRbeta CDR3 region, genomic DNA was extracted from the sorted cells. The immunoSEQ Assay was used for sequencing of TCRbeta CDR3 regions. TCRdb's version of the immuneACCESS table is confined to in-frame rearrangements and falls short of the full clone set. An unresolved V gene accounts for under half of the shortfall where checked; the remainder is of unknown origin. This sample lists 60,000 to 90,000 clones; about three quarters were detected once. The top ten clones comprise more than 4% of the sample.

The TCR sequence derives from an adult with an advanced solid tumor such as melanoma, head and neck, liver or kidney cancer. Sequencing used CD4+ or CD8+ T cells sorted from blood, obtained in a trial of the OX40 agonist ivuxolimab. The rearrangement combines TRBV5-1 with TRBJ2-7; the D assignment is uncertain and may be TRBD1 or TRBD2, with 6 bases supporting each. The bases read TGCGCCAGCAGCTCTATGGGGGGCCAGGGAGAGCAGTACTTC. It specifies CASSSMGGQGEQYF.